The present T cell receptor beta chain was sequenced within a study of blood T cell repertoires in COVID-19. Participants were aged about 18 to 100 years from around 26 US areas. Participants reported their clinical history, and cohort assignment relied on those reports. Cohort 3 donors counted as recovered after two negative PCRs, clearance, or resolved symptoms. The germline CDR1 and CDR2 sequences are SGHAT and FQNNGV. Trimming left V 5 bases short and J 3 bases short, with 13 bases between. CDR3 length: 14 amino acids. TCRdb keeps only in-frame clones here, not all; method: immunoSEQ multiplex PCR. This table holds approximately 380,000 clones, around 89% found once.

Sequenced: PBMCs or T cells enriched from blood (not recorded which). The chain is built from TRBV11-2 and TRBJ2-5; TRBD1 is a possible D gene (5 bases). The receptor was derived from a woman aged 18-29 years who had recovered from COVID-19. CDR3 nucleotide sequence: TGTGCCAGCAGCCAGTGGGGCATCGAAGAGACCCAGTACTTC. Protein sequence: CASSQWGIEETQYF. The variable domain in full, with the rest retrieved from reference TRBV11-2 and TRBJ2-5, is EAGVAQSPRYKIIEKRQSVAFWCNPISGHATLYWYQQILGQGPKLLIQFQNNGVVDDSQLPKDRFSAERLKGVDSTLKIQPAKLEDSAVYLCASSQWGIEETQYFGPGTRLLVL.